The present TCR beta chain was sequenced within a study of control samples from healthy donors and cancer patients. Germline CDR1 and CDR2: LGHDT and YNNKEL (reference sequence). Trimming left V 3 bases short and J 4 bases short, with 17 bases between. The CDR3 consists of 16 residues. The repertoire was sequenced with immunoSEQ multiplex PCR; TCRdb's copy has only in-frame clones and lacks some. The sample has roughly 170,000 clones, approximately 94% seen once. Source material: blood. The receptor's source is a woman in her late teens or twenties in good health. The chain carries TRBV3-1 (or the pseudogene TRBV3-2) and TRBJ2-3; tentative D call: TRBD2 (7 bases). The CDR3 nucleotides are TGTGCCAGCAGCCAGCGAAGGGGGGGCGGGTCAGATACGCAGTATTTT. Protein sequence: CASSQRRGGGSDTQYF.